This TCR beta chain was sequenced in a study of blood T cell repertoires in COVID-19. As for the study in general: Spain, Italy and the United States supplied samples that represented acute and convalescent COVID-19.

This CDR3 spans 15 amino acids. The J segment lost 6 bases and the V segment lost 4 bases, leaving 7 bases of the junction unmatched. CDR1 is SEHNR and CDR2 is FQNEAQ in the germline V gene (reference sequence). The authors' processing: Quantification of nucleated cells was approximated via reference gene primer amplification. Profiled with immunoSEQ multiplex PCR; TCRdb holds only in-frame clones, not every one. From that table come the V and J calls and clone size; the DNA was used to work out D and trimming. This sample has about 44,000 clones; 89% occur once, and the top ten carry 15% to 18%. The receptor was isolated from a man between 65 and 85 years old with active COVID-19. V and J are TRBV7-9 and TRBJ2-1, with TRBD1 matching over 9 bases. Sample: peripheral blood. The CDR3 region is CASSWPGQGVNEQFF. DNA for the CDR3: TGTGCCAGCAGCTGGCCGGGACAGGGAGTCAATGAGCAGTTCTTC.